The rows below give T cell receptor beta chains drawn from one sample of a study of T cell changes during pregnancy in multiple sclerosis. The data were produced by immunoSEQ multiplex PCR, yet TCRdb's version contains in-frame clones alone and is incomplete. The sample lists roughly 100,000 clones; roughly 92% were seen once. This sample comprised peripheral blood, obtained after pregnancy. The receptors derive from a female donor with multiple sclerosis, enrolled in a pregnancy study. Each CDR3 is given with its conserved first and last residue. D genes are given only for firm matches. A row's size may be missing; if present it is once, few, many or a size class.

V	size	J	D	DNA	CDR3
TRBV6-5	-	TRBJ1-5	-	TGTGCCAGCAGTCAAATGTTTGGCAATCAGCCCCAGCATTTT	CASSQMFGNQPQHF
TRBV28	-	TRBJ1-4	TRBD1	TGTGCCAGCCAGACAGGGTGGTCTGAAAAACTGTTTTTT	CASQTGWSEKLFF
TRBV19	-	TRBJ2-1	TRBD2	TGTGCCAGTACCTCAATCGGGACTAGCGGGAAGGCTGAGCAGTTCTTC	CASTSIGTSGKAEQFF
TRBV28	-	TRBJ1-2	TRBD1	TGTGCCAGCAGGGGACAGGTTATATTAGGCTACACCTTC	CASRGQVILGYTF
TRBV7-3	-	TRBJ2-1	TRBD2	TGTGCCAGCAGCTTAGGGACTAGCGGGGGTGGGGAGCAGTTCTTC	CASSLGTSGGGEQFF
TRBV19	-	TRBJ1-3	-	TGTGCCAGTAGTGGGCCCAGAAGGAGGAGCTCTGGAAACACCATATATTTT	CASSGPRRRSSGNTIYF
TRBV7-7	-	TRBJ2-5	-	TGTGCCAGCAGCTTAGGCAGCGGACAAGAGACCCAGTACTTC	CASSLGSGQETQYF
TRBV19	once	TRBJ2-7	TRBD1	TGTGCCAGTAGAGACAGGGGACTTGGTTACGAGCAGTACTTC	CASRDRGLGYEQYF
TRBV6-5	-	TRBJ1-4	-	TGTGCCAGCAGCAGGTTTGCAACTAATGAAAAACTGTTTTTT	CASSRFATNEKLFF
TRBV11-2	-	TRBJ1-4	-	TGTGCCAGCAGCTTAGGACCTAGAGAAAAACTGTTTTTT	CASSLGPREKLFF
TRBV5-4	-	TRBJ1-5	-	TGTGCCAGCAGCGCGGGGGGCGCAGGTCAGCCCCAGCATTTT	CASSAGGAGQPQHF
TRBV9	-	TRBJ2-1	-	TGTGCCAGCAGCGGCCGGGACTCCATATACAATGAGCAGTTCTTC	CASSGRDSIYNEQFF
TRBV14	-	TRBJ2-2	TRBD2	TGTGCCAGCAGCCAAGGCCGGACTAGTATGGGCACCGGGGAGCTGTTTTTT	CASSQGRTSMGTGELFF
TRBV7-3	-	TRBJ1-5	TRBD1	TGTGCCAGCAGCTCCGACAGGGGGCAGCCCCAGCATTTT	CASSSDRGQPQHF
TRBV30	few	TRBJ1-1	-	TGTGCCTCCGACCGGGGAAACACTGAAGCTTTCTTT	CASDRGNTEAFF
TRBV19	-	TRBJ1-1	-	TGTGCCAGTAAGGGGGGGATGAAAGAAGCTTTCTTT	CASKGGMKEAFF
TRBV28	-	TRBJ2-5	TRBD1	TGTGCCAGTTCTCCGACAGGGGGCGAAGAGACCCAGTACTTC	CASSPTGGEETQYF
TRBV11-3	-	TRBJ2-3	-	TGTGCCAGCAGCCGGAGGGCCGGCACAGATACGCAGTATTTT	CASSRRAGTDTQYF
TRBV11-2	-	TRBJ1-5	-	TGTGCCAGCAGCTTTTCCCCTAATGAGCCCCAGCATTTT	CASSFSPNEPQHF
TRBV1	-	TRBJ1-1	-	TGCACCAGCAGCCATTTAACAGGGGTCGAAGCTTTCTTT	CTSSHLTGVEAFF
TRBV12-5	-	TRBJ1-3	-	TGTGCTAGTGGTTTGGTCCCAGGGCACTCTGGAAACACCATATATTTT	CASGLVPGHSGNTIYF
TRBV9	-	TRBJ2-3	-	TGTGCCAGCAGCGTAGGGGGCCCCACAGATACGCAGTATTTT	CASSVGGPTDTQYF
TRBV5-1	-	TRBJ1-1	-	TGCGCCAGCAGCTTGGGGGCCTCCAACACTGAAGCTTTCTTT	CASSLGASNTEAFF
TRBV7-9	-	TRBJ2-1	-	TGTGCCAGCAGCTCGGACAGCCGCGTGGGCTACAATGAGCAGTTCTTC	CASSSDSRVGYNEQFF
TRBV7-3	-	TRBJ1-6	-	TGTGCCAGCACCCCCAAATCAGAACAGGGCGACTATAATTCACCCCTCCACTTT	CASTPKSEQGDYNSPLHF
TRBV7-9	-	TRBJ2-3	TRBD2	TGTGCCAGCAGCAAGCCGGGACTAGCGGGATACACAGATACGCAGTATTTT	CASSKPGLAGYTDTQYF
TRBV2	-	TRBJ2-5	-	TGTGCCAGCAGTGAATCGGAGACCCAGTACTTC	CASSESETQYF
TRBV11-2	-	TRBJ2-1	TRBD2	TGTGCCAGCAGCTTAGTTATGGGGCGCGGGAGCTCCTACAATGAGCAGTTCTTC	CASSLVMGRGSSYNEQFF
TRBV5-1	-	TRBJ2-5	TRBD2	TGCGCCAGCAGATCTCGTCCGGGACTAGCGGGAGGGCCTCAGACCCAGTACTTC	CASRSRPGLAGGPQTQYF
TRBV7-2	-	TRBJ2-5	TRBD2	TGTGCCAGCAGCTTACAAGCCAGCGGGAGGGTTATTAAAGAGACCCAGTACTTC	CASSLQASGRVIKETQYF
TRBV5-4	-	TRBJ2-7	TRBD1	TGTGCCAGCAGCTGGGGACAGGGCTACGAGCAGTACTTC	CASSWGQGYEQYF
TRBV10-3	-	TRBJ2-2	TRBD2	TGTGCCATCAGTAACTCGACTAGCGGGACCGGGGAGCTGTTTTTT	CAISNSTSGTGELFF
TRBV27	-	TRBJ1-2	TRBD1	TGTGCCAGCACCCCGACAGGGGGTGCCCTAATTGGCTACACCTTC	CASTPTGGALIGYTF
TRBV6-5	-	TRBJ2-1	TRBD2	TGTGCCAGCAGTTACTCACTAGCGGGAGCGGAGAATGAGCAGTTCTTC	CASSYSLAGAENEQFF
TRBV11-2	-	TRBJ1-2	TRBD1	TGTGCCAGCAGCGCCCTGGGACAGCTAAACTATGGCTACACCTTC	CASSALGQLNYGYTF
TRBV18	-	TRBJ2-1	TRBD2	TGTGCCAGCTCACGGACTAGCGTTGGGTCCTACAATGAGCAGTTCTTC	CASSRTSVGSYNEQFF
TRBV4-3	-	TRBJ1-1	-	TGCGCCAGCAGCTATGACCCGGGGGGGACTGAAGCTTTCTTT	CASSYDPGGTEAFF
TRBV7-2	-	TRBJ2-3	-	TGTGCCAGCAGCTTACCACTTAGCGGCGGTACGCAGTATTTT	CASSLPLSGGTQYF
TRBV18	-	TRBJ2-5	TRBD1	TGTGCCAGCTCACCCCGGACAGGGGAGACGGAGACCCAGTACTTC	CASSPRTGETETQYF
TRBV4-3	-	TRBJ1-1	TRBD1	TGCGCCAGCAGCCCCCGGGACAGGAACACTGAAGCTTTCTTT	CASSPRDRNTEAFF
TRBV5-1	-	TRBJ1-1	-	TGCGCCAGCAGCTTTTGGTCAGAGAACACTGAAGCTTTCTTT	CASSFWSENTEAFF
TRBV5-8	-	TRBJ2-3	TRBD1	TGTGCCAGCAGCTTGGCCCCTCAGGGGGTGGGCACAGATACGCAGTATTTT	CASSLAPQGVGTDTQYF
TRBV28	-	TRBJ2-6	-	TGTGCCAGCACCACTACGTTTTGGACTGGGGCCAACGTCCTGACTTTC	CASTTTFWTGANVLTF
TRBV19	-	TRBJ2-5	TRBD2	TGTGCCAGTCGACTAGCGGCCCAAGAGACCCAGTACTTC	CASRLAAQETQYF
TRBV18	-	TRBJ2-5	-	TGTGCCAGCTCACCCTCAGGGTCCGAAGAGACCCAGTACTTC	CASSPSGSEETQYF
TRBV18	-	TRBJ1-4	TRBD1	TGTGCCAGCTCCCCAAGACAGGGTGTGAATGAAAAACTGTTTTTT	CASSPRQGVNEKLFF
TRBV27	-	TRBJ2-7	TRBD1	TGTGCCAGCAGTCCGGGACAGGGGGCCTACGAGCAGTACTTC	CASSPGQGAYEQYF
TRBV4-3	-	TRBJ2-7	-	TGCGCCAGCAGCCAGGCTCTAAGCGGTGCCCCCTACGAGCAGTACTTC	CASSQALSGAPYEQYF
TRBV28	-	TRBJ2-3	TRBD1	TGTGCCAGCAGTCCCTGGGACAGCGAGGGGCCTATAGATAGCACAGATACGCAGTATTTT	CASSPWDSEGPIDSTDTQYF
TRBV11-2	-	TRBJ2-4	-	TGTGCCAGCAGCTTAGATTCAGACATTCAGTACTTC	CASSLDSDIQYF
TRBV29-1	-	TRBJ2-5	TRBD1	TGCAGCTTAGGACAGGGGGCTCGAGAGACCCAGTACTTC	CSLGQGARETQYF
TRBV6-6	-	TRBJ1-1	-	TGTGCCAGCATCCCGCGGCTTTCGGGCACTGAAGCTTTCTTT	CASIPRLSGTEAFF
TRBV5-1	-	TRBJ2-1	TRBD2	TGCGCCAGCAGCTTGACGGGAGGTTCACACAATGAGCAGTTCTTC	CASSLTGGSHNEQFF
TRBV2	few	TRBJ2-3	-	TGTGCCAGCAAAAAACAGGGTTTTCGCACAGATACGCAGTATTTT	CASKKQGFRTDTQYF
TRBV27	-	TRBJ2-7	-	TGTGCCAGCAGTTTATCGGGCCTGCCTGGGGCCATTAACTCCTACGAGCAGTACTTC	CASSLSGLPGAINSYEQYF
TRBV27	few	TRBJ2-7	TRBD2	TGTGCCAGCAGTTCCTTAGCGGGAGGTCACGAGCAGTACTTC	CASSSLAGGHEQYF
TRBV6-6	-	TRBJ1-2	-	TGTGCCAGCAGTTACGAGCAGGGGCGATATGGCTACACCTTC	CASSYEQGRYGYTF